These 12 T cell receptor beta chains were sequenced from one sample in a study of blood T cell repertoires in COVID-19. Only in-frame clones appear in the TCRdb table, and some are missing; sequencing was by immunoSEQ multiplex PCR. Here the sample spans 50,000 to 55,000 clones, roughly 87% being singletons. The sequenced material came from peripheral blood. Receptors originate from a man aged 45 to 65 with active COVID-19.

A single count supports this clone. This chain links TRBV18 with TRBJ2-3, with 11 bases identical to TRBD2. The CDR3 runs to 16 residues. V trimming: 0 bases; J trimming: 6 bases; junction bases outside the gene matches: 5. Looked up from germline, CDR1 is KGHSH and CDR2 is LQKENI. CDR3 in DNA: TGTGCCAGCTCACCACCAGGGACTAGCGGAGGGGATACGCAGTATTTT. Translation: CASSPPGTSGGDTQYF. The whole variable domain, remainder taken from reference TRBV18 and TRBJ2-3, is NAGVMQNPRHLVRRRGQEARLRCSPMKGHSHVYWYRQLPEEGLKFMVYLQKENIIDESGMPKERFSAEFPKEGPSILRIQQVVRGDSAAYFCASSPPGTSGGDTQYFGPGTRLTVL.

The chain is built from TRBV5-1 and TRBJ2-2; 10 bases map to TRBD2. The CDR3 spans 14 residues. V dropped 6 bases and J dropped 5; count of bases not matched to a gene: 4. CDR1 is SGHRS, CDR2 YFSETQ, per germline. CDR3 sequence: CASTYSGGTGELFF. The CDR3 bases are TGCGCCAGCACATATAGCGGGGGGACCGGGGAGCTGTTTTTT.

This chain connects TRBV29-1 to TRBJ1-1; the match to TRBD1 covers 8 bases. The trim removed 5 bases at V and 1 base at J, leaving 9 bases unmatched. CDR1 is SQVTM and CDR2 is ANQGSEA in the germline V gene. The length of the CDR3 is 15 residues. The CDR3 region is CSVHLWTGKNTEAFF. The CDR3 bases are TGCAGCGTTCATCTCTGGACAGGGAAGAACACTGAAGCTTTCTTT.

The chain has TRBV5-1 and TRBJ1-5; D may be TRBD1 (5 bases). V lost 8 bases and J 4 bases, leaving 13 bases between the germline ends. The CDR3 is 13 residues long. The V gene's germline CDR1 is SGHRS and CDR2 YFSETQ. CDR3 bases: TGCGCCAGTGCTTTACAGGCTAATCAGCCCCAGCATTTT. It yields the protein CASALQANQPQHF. Full variable domain (outside the CDR3, taken from reference TRBV5-1 and TRBJ1-5): KAGVTQTPRYLIKTRGQQVTLSCSPISGHRSVSWYQQTPGQGLQFLFEYFSETQRNKGNFPGRFSGRQFSNSRSEMNVSTLELGDSALYLCASALQANQPQHFGDGTRLSIL.

This rearrangement joins TRBV7-9 to TRBJ2-1; 7 bases agree with TRBD2. This CDR3 contains 15 residues. V dropped 3 bases and J dropped 6; count of bases not matched to a gene: 8. Germline CDR1 is SEHNR and CDR2 is FQNEAQ (reference sequence). The CDR3 sequence: CASSFTGGTGNEQFF. The CDR3 bases are TGTGCCAGCAGCTTTACGGGGGGTACGGGCAATGAGCAGTTCTTC.

V is TRBV2 and J is TRBJ2-3; TRBD2 aligns across 12 bases. The CDR3 consists of 15 residues. Germline lookup yields CDR1 SNHLY and CDR2 FYNNEI. V dropped 1 base and J dropped 11; count of bases not matched to a gene: 7. CDR3 in DNA: TGTGCCAGCAGTGAAGTCGAGACTAGCGGGGGCGAGCAGTATTTT. It codes for CASSEVETSGGEQYF.

This clone was picked up one time. This chain uses TRBV27 with TRBJ2-2; D gene unclear. The germline gives CDR1 MNHEY, CDR2 SMNVEV (reference sequence). V lost 4 bases to trimming and J lost 7 bases, with 13 bases between them. This CDR3 contains 14 residues. The CDR3 nucleotides are TGTGCCAGCAGTTCTTTCGGGTTTGGCGGGGAGCTGTTTTTT. Its protein is CASSSFGFGGELFF.

The chain uses TRBV11-2 and TRBJ2-5; tentative D call: TRBD2 (6 bases). Germline V gene sequence: CDR1 SGHAT, CDR2 FQNNGV. V was clipped by 6 bases and J by 5 bases, with 10 bases between them. CDR3 length equals 12 residues. The CDR3 protein is CASRGLAETQYF. The CDR3 DNA is TGTGCCAGCAGGGGGCTAGCGGAGACCCAGTACTTC.

This chain links TRBV27 with TRBJ2-1, with 9 bases identical to TRBD2. The V gene end was trimmed by 5 bases and the J gene end by 1 base; junction bases not matched to a gene: 9. In germline, CDR1 is MNHEY, CDR2 SMNVEV (reference sequence). The CDR3 runs 17 residues. The CDR3, as DNA: TGTGCCAGCAGTCACCCTCCGGGACTAGCTTCCTACAATGAGCAGTTCTTC. Its translation: CASSHPPGLASYNEQFF.

A word on this clone: Germline is not matched at one junction end, which may reflect a read error. The rearrangement joins TRBV18 to TRBJ1-5, with 7 bases fitting TRBD1. CDR3 length equals 14 residues. From germline, CDR1 is KGHSH and CDR2 LQKENI. The CDR3 spells CASSPPDVPGQLSF. The CDR3 coding sequence is TGTGCCAGCTCACCCCCGGATGTACCGGGACAGCTGAGTTTT.

This clone was found a few times. V gene TRBV7-2 combines with J gene TRBJ2-7, with D perhaps TRBD1 (6 bases). The V gene lost 3 bases and the J gene lost 4 bases, with 7 bases spanning the gap. The V gene's germline CDR1 is SGHTA and CDR2 FQGNSA. The CDR3 loop spans 12 amino acids. The CDR3 region is CASSLGTYEQYF. For the CDR3, the DNA is TGTGCCAGCAGCTTGGGGACATACGAGCAGTACTTC.

Only a few counts were recorded for this clone. The chain employs TRBV5-6 and TRBJ2-1; 10 nucleotides line up with TRBD1. The CDR3 length is 15 residues. From germline, CDR1 is SGHDT and CDR2 YYEEEE. With 3 bases clipped from V and 5 bases from J, the junction kept 5 bases outside the gene matches. The CDR3 bases are TGTGCCAGCAGCTCCGGGACAGGGGCAAACAATGAGCAGTTCTTC. Translating it yields CASSSGTGANNEQFF.